This entry lists 5 T cell receptor beta chains sequenced from one sample in a study of shared clonotypes between healthy human individuals. Some clones are missing from TCRdb's copy, which holds only in-frame ones; the method was immunoSEQ multiplex PCR. The table lists some 1.5 million clones, roughly 96% of them singletons. The specimen sequenced was naive CD4+ T cells sorted from blood. Subset in this sample: CD45RA+ positively selected. The receptors were sampled from a young man in good health.

The genes are TRBV5-1 and TRBJ2-5; 8 bases are shared with TRBD2. Losses at the gene ends were 0 bases for V and 4 bases for J; bases not matched to a gene: 5. CDR3 length: 15 residues. Germline lookup yields CDR1 SGHRS and CDR2 YFSETQ. The chain's CDR3 is CASSLAPAGAETQYF. CDR3 nucleotide sequence: TGCGCCAGCAGCTTGGCCCCAGCGGGAGCAGAGACCCAGTACTTC.

The V call is TRBV7-2, the J call TRBJ2-7, with D perhaps matching TRBD1 (6 bases). V lost 1 base and J 3 bases, leaving 10 bases between the germline ends. CDR3 size: 14 residues. Looked up from germline, CDR1 is SGHTA and CDR2 is FQGNSA. The CDR3 region is CASSLDRVHYEQYF. In DNA, the CDR3 is TGTGCCAGCAGCTTAGACAGGGTCCACTACGAGCAGTACTTC.

The V and J genes are TRBV15 and TRBJ2-1; possible D gene TRBD2, 5 bases. Germline loops: CDR1 LNHNV, CDR2 YYDKDF (reference sequence). With 6 bases removed from V and 14 bases from J, the gap between germline ends came to 20 bases. CDR3 length equals 13 residues. CDR3 sequence (DNA): TGTGCCACCAGTCCCCTGAGCCAGGAGGTAAAGTTCTTC. Protein: CATSPLSQEVKFF.

This chain joins TRBV7-2 and TRBJ1-5; D gene uncertain. Germline loops: CDR1 SGHTA, CDR2 FQGNSA. The CDR3 covers 13 residues. Trimming pared 5 bases from V and 6 bases from J, leaving 11 bases between. For the CDR3, the DNA is TGTGCCAGCAGCCTCCGGGGTCGTCAGCCCCAGCATTTT. Its protein is CASSLRGRQPQHF.

The genes are TRBV2 and TRBJ2-6, with TRBD1 identical over 7 bases. This CDR3 contains 15 residues. Germline V CDR1 and CDR2: SNHLY, FYNNEI. The V gene end was trimmed by 5 bases and the J gene end by 2 bases; junction bases not matched to a gene: 3. CDR3 amino acids: CASSTQGAGANVLTF. The DNA for the CDR3 is TGTGCCAGCAGTACGCAGGGGGCTGGGGCCAACGTCCTGACTTTC.